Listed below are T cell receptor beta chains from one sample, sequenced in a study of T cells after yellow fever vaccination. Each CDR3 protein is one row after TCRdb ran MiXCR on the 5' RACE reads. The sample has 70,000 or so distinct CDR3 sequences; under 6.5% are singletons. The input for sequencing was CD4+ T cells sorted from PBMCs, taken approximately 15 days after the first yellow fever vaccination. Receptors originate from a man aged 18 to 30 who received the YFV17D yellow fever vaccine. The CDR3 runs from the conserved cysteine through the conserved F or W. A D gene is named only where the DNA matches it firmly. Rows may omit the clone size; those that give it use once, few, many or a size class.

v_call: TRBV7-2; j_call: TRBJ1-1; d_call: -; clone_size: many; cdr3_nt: TGTGCCAGCAGCCGATTATACAACACTGAAGCTTTCTTT; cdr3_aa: CASSRLYNTEAFF
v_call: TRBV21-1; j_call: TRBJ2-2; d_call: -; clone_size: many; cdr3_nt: TGTGCCAGCAGCAGAGACCCTGGCGGCACCGGGGAGCTGTTTTTT; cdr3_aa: CASSRDPGGTGELFF
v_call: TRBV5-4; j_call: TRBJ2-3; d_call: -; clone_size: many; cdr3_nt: TGTGCCAGCAGCCCCTCGGCGGGGGCCAGCACAGATACGCAGTATTTT; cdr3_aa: CASSPSAGASTDTQYF
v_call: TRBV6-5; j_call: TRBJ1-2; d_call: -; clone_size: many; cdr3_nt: TGTGCCAGCAGTTACTCGAAAGTATGGACCGGGAGGGGCTACACCTTC; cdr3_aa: CASSYSKVWTGRGYTF
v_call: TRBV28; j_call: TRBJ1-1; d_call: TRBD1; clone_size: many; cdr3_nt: TGTGCCAGCAACGCCGGACAGGGCGGTGAAGCTTTCTTT; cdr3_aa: CASNAGQGGEAFF
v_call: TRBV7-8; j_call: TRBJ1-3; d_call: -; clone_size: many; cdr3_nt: TGTGCCAGCAGCCCTGTACTGCGCAGTCTAGGCGCTGGAAACACCATATATTTT; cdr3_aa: CASSPVLRSLGAGNTIYF
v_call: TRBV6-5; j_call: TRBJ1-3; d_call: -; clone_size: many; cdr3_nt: TGTGCCAGCAGTTACTGGGCAGGGTCTGGAAACACCATATATTTT; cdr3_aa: CASSYWAGSGNTIYF
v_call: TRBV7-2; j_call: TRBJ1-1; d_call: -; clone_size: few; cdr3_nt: TGTGCCAGCAGCTTAGAGGGAGGGCGGGGAGGCAGGAAAGCTTTCTTT; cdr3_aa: CASSLEGGRGGRKAFF
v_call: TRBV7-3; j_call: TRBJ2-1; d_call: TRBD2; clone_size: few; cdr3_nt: TGTGCCAGCTCTGGCGGGGGGGCTTACAATGAGCAGTTCTTC; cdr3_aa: CASSGGGAYNEQFF
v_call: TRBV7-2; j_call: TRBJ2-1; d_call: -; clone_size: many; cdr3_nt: TGTGTCCAGCAGGACCCTAGCTCCTACAATGAGCAGTTCTTC; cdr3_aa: CVQQDPSSYNEQFF
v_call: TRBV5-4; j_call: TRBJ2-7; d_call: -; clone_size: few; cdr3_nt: TGTGCCAGCAGCTTGTGGGGATACGAGCAGTACTTC; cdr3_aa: CASSLWGYEQYF
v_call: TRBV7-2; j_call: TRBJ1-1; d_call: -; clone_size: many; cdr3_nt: TGTGCCAGCAGCGCTGGGGGGGTCCGGGGCACTGAAGCTTTCTTT; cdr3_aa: CASSAGGVRGTEAFF
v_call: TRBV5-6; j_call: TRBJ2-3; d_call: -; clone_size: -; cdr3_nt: TGTGCCATGGGCCGCGGGTTCCTATGCACAGATACGCAGTATTTT; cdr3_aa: CAMGRGFLCTDTQYF
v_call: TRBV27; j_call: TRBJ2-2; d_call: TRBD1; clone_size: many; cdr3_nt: TGTGCCAGCAGTTTATCTAACTATTTACAGGGGGCGTCCGGGGAGCTGTTTTTT; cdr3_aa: CASSLSNYLQGASGELFF
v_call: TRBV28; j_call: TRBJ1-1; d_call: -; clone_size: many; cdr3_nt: TGTGCCAGCAGTTATCCGACAAGGAGGACTGAAGCTTTCTTT; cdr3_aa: CASSYPTRRTEAFF
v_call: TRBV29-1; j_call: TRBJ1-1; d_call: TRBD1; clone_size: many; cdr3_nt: TGCAGCGTTGAAGGGACAGGGTCCGCTTTCTTT; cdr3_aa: CSVEGTGSAFF
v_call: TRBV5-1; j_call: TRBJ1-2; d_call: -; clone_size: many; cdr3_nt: TGCGCCAGCAGCTTGAGTCAGGCGGGCGGTGGCTACACCTTC; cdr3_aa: CASSLSQAGGGYTF
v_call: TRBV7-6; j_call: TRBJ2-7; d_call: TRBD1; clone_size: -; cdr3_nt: TGTGCCAGCAGCCCTACGACAGGGCCCGAGCAGTACTTC; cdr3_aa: CASSPTTGPEQYF
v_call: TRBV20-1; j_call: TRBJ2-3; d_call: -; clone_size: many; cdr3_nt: TGCAGTGCTAGAGATGAGGGCCCAGATACGCAGTATTTT; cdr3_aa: CSARDEGPDTQYF
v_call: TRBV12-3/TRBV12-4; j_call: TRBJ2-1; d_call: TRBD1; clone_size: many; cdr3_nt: TGTGCCAGCAAGGCCCGGGACAGGGCCAATGAGCAGTTCTTC; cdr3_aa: CASKARDRANEQFF
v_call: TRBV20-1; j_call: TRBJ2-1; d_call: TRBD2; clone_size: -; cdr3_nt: TGCTGTGCTAGAGATGTTCGGGGGGGTTTCTACAATGAGCAGTTCTTC; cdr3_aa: CCARDVRGGFYNEQFF
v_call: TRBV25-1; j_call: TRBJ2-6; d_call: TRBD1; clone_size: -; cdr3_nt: TGTGCCAGCAGTCCACTTCCGGGACAGGGTTTTTCCGGGGCCAACGTCCTGACTTTC; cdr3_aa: CASSPLPGQGFSGANVLTF
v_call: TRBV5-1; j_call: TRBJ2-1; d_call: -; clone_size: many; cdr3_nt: TGCGCCAGCAGCCTGACGGGGGTTGAGCAGTTCTTC; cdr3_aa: CASSLTGVEQFF
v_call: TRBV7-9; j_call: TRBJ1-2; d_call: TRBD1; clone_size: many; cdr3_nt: TGTGCCAGCAGCTCGGGACAGGGGAGATCCTACACCTTC; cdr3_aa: CASSSGQGRSYTF
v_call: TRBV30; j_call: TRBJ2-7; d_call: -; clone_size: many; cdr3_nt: TGTGCCTGGTACCCGAGGGGCGGCTACGAGCAGTACTTC; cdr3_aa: CAWYPRGGYEQYF
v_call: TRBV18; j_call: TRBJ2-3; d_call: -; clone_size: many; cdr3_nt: TGTGCCAGCTCACCACCAGGCCAGCGCGGAGATACGCAGTATTTT; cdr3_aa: CASSPPGQRGDTQYF
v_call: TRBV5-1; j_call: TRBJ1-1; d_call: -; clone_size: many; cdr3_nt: TGCGCCAGCAGCTTACAGGGTCACGGCACTGAAGCTTTCTTT; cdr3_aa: CASSLQGHGTEAFF
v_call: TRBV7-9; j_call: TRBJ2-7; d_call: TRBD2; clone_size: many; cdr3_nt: TGTGCCAGCAACAAAGGGGTGGCGGGGGGATCCTCCTACGAGCAGTACTTC; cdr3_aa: CASNKGVAGGSSYEQYF
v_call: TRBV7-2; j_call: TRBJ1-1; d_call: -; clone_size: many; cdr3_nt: TGTGCCAGCAGCTTCCCGACGGAAACCGCGGGCGCTTTCTTT; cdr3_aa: CASSFPTETAGAFF
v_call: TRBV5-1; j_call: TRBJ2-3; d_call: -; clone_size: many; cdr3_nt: TGCGCCAGCAGCCCCAGCCCTAGCACAGATACGCAGTATTTT; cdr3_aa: CASSPSPSTDTQYF
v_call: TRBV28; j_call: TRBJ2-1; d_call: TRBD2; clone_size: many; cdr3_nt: TGTGCCAGCAGTTCGGGGGGGAGGGTAGAGCAGTTCTTC; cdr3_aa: CASSSGGRVEQFF
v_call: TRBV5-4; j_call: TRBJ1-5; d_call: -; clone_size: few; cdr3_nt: TGTGCCAGCTCCAGGGGTCCAGTGGGCAATCAGCCCCAGCATTTT; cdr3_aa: CASSRGPVGNQPQHF
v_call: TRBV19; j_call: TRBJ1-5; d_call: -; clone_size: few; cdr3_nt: TGTGCCAGTAGTATGGGCGATCAGCCCCAGCATTTT; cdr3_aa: CASSMGDQPQHF
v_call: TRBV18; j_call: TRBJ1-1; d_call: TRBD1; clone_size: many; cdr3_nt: TGTGCCAGCTCACCGCAATTTGGACAGGGACAGACCTTCACTGAAGCTTTCTTT; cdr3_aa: CASSPQFGQGQTFTEAFF
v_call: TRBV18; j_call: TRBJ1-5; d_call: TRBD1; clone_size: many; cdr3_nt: TGTGCCAGCTCACCAAGGACAGGGGGTCCGCCCCAGCATTTT; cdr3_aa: CASSPRTGGPPQHF
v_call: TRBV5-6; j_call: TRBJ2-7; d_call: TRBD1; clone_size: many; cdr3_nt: TGTGCCAGCAGCATCAACGGACAGGGCCCAGTAGGGTACGAGCAGTACTTC; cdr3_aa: CASSINGQGPVGYEQYF
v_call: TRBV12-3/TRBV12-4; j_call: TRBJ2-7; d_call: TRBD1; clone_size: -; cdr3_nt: TGTGCCAGCAGCCGCAGTAGGGGACAGGGGGGGAACGAGCAGTACTTC; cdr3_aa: CASSRSRGQGGNEQYF
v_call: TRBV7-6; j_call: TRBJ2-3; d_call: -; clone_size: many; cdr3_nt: TGTGCCAGCAGCTCCATACCCCCGGATACGCAGTATTTT; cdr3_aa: CASSSIPPDTQYF